These 30 T cell receptor beta chains came from one sample sequenced in a study of T cell responses to AZD1222 COVID-19 vaccine. Assay: immunoSEQ multiplex PCR; the TCRdb copy retains only in-frame clones and omits some. The table records some 130,000 clones, more than 80% of them present only once. Material: peripheral blood, obtained on day 0 of AZD1222 vaccination. Every receptor here comes from an adult in good health.

The chain carries TRBV27 and TRBJ2-1; D remains unclear. The V gene lost 5 bases and the J gene lost 7 bases, with 18 bases spanning the gap. Per the germline V gene, CDR1 is MNHEY and CDR2 is SMNVEV (reference sequence). The CDR3 sequence is 15 residues long. The CDR3 spells CASSGGLTPFNEQFF. The CDR3 nucleotides are TGTGCCAGCAGTGGTGGCCTAACACCCTTTAATGAGCAGTTCTTC.

In the case of this clone: Mismatch with germline at one junction end may stem from a read error. The DNA for the CDR3 is TGCGCCAGCAGCTTGAGTGGGACAGGCGGGGGGCCTCAAGGGACCCAGTACTTC. Amino acid sequence: CASSLSGTGGGPQGTQYF. The rearrangement links TRBV5-1 to TRBJ2-5, with D perhaps matching TRBD1 or TRBD2 (8 bases each). CDR1 SGHRS and CDR2 YFSETQ come from the germline V gene. The length of the CDR3 is 18 residues.

The genes are TRBV19 and TRBJ2-5; 11 positions match TRBD2. Germline V CDR1 and CDR2: LNHDA, SQIVND (reference sequence). CDR3 length: 16 amino acids. V lost 3 bases, J lost 5 bases, and 8 bases stayed unmatched. The CDR3 region has the DNA TGTGCCAGTAGTATGGGGTTAGCGGGGGGGCATGAGACCCAGTACTTC. Translating it yields CASSMGLAGGHETQYF.

This chain uses TRBV6-5 with TRBJ1-1, with 7 bases fitting TRBD1. The J segment lost 3 bases and the V segment lost 8 bases, leaving 12 bases of the junction unmatched. This CDR3 has 15 amino acids. Germline CDR1 is MNHEY and CDR2 is SVGAGI. The CDR3, as DNA: TGTGCCAGCGCGACACAGGGGTCGGGGGACACTGAAGCTTTCTTT. It yields the protein CASATQGSGDTEAFF.

The J gene is TRBJ2-1, the V gene TRBV5-1, with no clear D. Trimming took off 4 bases at V and 4 bases at J, with 15 bases between the two ends. The germline V gene encodes CDR1 SGHRS and CDR2 YFSETQ. This CDR3 has 15 residues. CDR3 loop: CASSPTPPSYNEQFF. CDR3 DNA sequence: TGCGCCAGCAGCCCGACACCCCCGTCGTACAATGAGCAGTTCTTC.

This clone was counted a few times. This chain connects TRBV19 to TRBJ1-1; D not resolved. Deletions cut 9 bases from V and 0 bases from J, with 14 bases between. This CDR3 contains 14 residues. Germline values: CDR1 LNHDA, CDR2 SQIVND (reference sequence). The CDR3 reads CASRRAALNTEAFF. The CDR3, as DNA: TGTGCCAGCCGACGGGCAGCCTTGAACACTGAAGCTTTCTTT.

The chain links TRBV6-2 or TRBV6-3 to TRBJ1-6, with TRBD1 matching 9 bases. Germline V CDR1 and CDR2: MNHEY, SVGEGT. V lost 5 bases, J lost 7 bases, and 9 bases stayed unmatched. The length of the CDR3 is 16 residues. The CDR3 DNA reads as TGTGCCAGCAGTCCGGGGACAGGGATGCCCAATTCACCCCTCCACTTT. Translating gives CASSPGTGMPNSPLHF.

This chain connects TRBV19 to TRBJ1-1; D unclear. CDR1 and CDR2 from the germline V gene are LNHDA and SQIVND (reference sequence). Trimming took off 0 bases at V and 6 bases at J, with 11 bases between the two ends. The CDR3 sequence is 14 residues long. The CDR3 DNA reads TGTGCCAGTAGTATAGAGCCCGGCCGCCCTGAAGCTTTCTTT. Amino acids: CASSIEPGRPEAFF.

This clone was seen more than once but under ten times. This sequence joins TRBV18 and TRBJ1-2; D not certain. Looked up from germline, CDR1 is KGHSH and CDR2 is LQKENI. The CDR3 covers 12 residues. V was pared by 3 bases and J by 4 bases, with 6 bases between. The CDR3 protein is CASSPAGYGYTF. The DNA of the CDR3 is TGTGCCAGCTCACCCGCTGGCTATGGCTACACCTTC.

This chain connects TRBV5-1 to TRBJ1-4; TRBD1 might be the D (5 bases). V lost 5 bases, J lost 4 bases, and 12 bases lay in between. Germline V gene lookup returns CDR1 SGHRS and CDR2 YFSETQ. CDR3 length equals 14 residues. CDR3 bases: TGCGCCAGCAGGAGGGGCAGGGATAATGAAAAACTGTTTTTT. As protein: CASRRGRDNEKLFF. Drawing the rest from reference TRBV5-1 and TRBJ1-4, the complete variable domain is KAGVTQTPRYLIKTRGQQVTLSCSPISGHRSVSWYQQTPGQGLQFLFEYFSETQRNKGNFPGRFSGRQFSNSRSEMNVSTLELGDSALYLCASRRGRDNEKLFFGSGTQLSVL.

V is TRBV5-1 and J is TRBJ1-1; TRBD1 agrees at 7 bases. Germline CDR1 SGHRS, CDR2 YFSETQ. The CDR3 has 15 amino acids. V shed 0 bases, J shed 4 bases, and the junction held 6 bases outside the gene matches. CDR3 sequence: CASSLVEGASTEAFF. CDR3 sequence (DNA): TGCGCCAGCAGCTTGGTAGAGGGGGCGAGCACTGAAGCTTTCTTT.

The chain is built from TRBV14 and TRBJ2-5; 10 bases map to TRBD1. The junction had 6 bases not matched to a gene; V was cut back by 5 bases and J by 3 bases. CDR3 length equals 15 residues. CDR1 is SGHDN, CDR2 FVKESK, per germline. The CDR3 sequence: CASSNWDRGKETQYF. The CDR3 region has the DNA TGTGCCAGCAGCAACTGGGACAGGGGAAAAGAGACCCAGTACTTC.

The chain couples TRBV4-1 to TRBJ1-2; TRBD1 might be the D (5 bases). Germline V gene lookup returns CDR1 MGHRA and CDR2 YSYEKL. This CDR3 region has 17 residues. V lost 1 base and J lost 6, with 21 bases in between. The chain's CDR3 is CASSQVGGSRRKNGYTF. The CDR3 nucleotides are TGCGCCAGCAGCCAAGTTGGGGGTAGTCGGCGGAAAAATGGCTACACCTTC.

The chain carries TRBV5-1 and TRBJ2-1; the match to TRBD2 covers 7 bases. The CDR3 is 13 amino acids. Germline V gene data show CDR1 as SGHRS and CDR2 as YFSETQ. V was clipped by 5 bases and J by 2 bases; unmatched bases: 1. CDR3 region: CASRLAAYNEQFF. The DNA for the CDR3 is TGCGCCAGCAGGCTAGCGGCCTACAATGAGCAGTTCTTC.

CDR3 DNA sequence: TGTGCCTGGAGTCGAGGGATCCCCGAAGCTTTCTTT. Its translation: CAWSRGIPEAFF. This chain uses TRBV30 with TRBJ1-1, with D unclear. The CDR3 runs 12 residues. From germline, CDR1 is GTSNPN and CDR2 SVGIG (reference sequence). Trimming cost V 2 bases and J 8 bases, with 12 bases left between them.

The rearrangement uses TRBV9 and TRBJ1-6; 9 nucleotides match TRBD1. Unmatched junction bases numbered 5, after V lost 3 bases and J lost 7 bases. Per germline, CDR1 SGDLS and CDR2 YYNGEE. The length of the CDR3 is 15 residues. The CDR3 DNA is TGTGCCAGCAGCGGGACAGGGGCAGGGAATTCACCCCTCCACTTT. Encoded protein: CASSGTGAGNSPLHF. The whole variable domain, filled in from reference TRBV9 and TRBJ1-6, reads DSGVTQTPKHLITATGQRVTLRCSPRSGDLSVYWYQQSLDQGLQFLIQYYNGEERAKGNILERFSAQQFPDLHSELNLSSLELGDSALYFCASSGTGAGNSPLHFGNGTRLTVT.

CDR3 amino acids: CASSLAGLYEKLFF. CDR3 in DNA: TGTGCCAGCAGCTTGGCGGGGTTATATGAAAAACTGTTTTTT. The V gene is TRBV5-6, the J gene TRBJ1-4; D gene uncertain. The CDR3 extends over 14 amino acids. Looked up from germline, CDR1 is SGHDT and CDR2 is YYEEEE. The V end lost 0 bases, the J end lost 6 bases, and 9 bases lay between the germline ends.

The V call is TRBV7-3, the J call TRBJ2-3; D unclear. Trimming removed 5 bases at V and 6 bases at J, with 18 bases between. The CDR3 has 15 amino acids. Per germline, CDR1 SGHTA and CDR2 FQGTGA. The CDR3 bases are TGTGCCAGCAGCCAGAAGGCGACCCCTTGGGATACGCAGTATTTT. Protein product: CASSQKATPWDTQYF. The complete variable domain, with remaining parts taken from reference TRBV7-3 and TRBJ2-3, reads GAGVSQTPSNKVTEKGKYVELRCDPISGHTALYWYRQSLGQGPEFLIYFQGTGAADDSGLPNDRFFAVRPEGSVSTLKIQRTERGDSAVYLCASSQKATPWDTQYFGPGTRLTVL.

This clone came up a few times. This chain connects TRBV14 to TRBJ1-1, with D possibly matching TRBD1 (5 bases). V was shortened by 4 bases and J by 5 bases, with 17 bases between the two germline ends. The CDR3 is 15 residues long. Germline V gene sequence: CDR1 SGHDN, CDR2 FVKESK. The CDR3 sequence: CASSRGHLSGTEAFF. The CDR3 DNA is TGTGCCAGCAGCCGCGGACACCTCTCAGGGACTGAAGCTTTCTTT.

V usage is TRBV4-2 and J usage is TRBJ1-2; the D gene is possibly TRBD1 (5 bases). This CDR3 is built from 15 residues. Trimming stripped 2 bases from V and 0 bases from J, with 10 bases between. CDR1 and CDR2 (germline): LGHNA, YNFKEQ. The CDR3 region is CASSQLRGPNYGYTF. CDR3 nucleotide sequence: TGTGCCAGCAGCCAACTGAGGGGACCTAACTATGGCTACACCTTC.

The chain recombines TRBV27 with TRBJ1-6; the D gene is possibly TRBD1 (5 bases). Per germline, CDR1 MNHEY and CDR2 SMNVEV (reference sequence). This CDR3 region has 13 residues. Trimming removed 8 bases from V and 6 bases from J, with 11 bases in between. CDR3 amino acids: CASSRGSNSPLHF. DNA of the CDR3: TGTGCCAGCTCTCGGGGGAGTAATTCACCCCTCCACTTT.

On this clone itself: An end of the junction does not agree with germline; a read error may underlie this. This chain connects TRBV7-7 to TRBJ2-5, with unresolved D. The CDR3 is 14 amino acids. Germline V gene lookup returns CDR1 SSHAT and CDR2 FNYEAQ (reference sequence). In nucleotides, the CDR3 is TGTGCTAGCAGCTTAAGTTCCCAGAGAGGGACCCAGTACTTC. It encodes CASSLSSQRGTQYF.

The gene calls are TRBV5-5 and TRBJ2-1, with D tentatively TRBD2 (6 bases). This CDR3 has 13 residues. V was trimmed by 1 base and J by 6 bases, leaving 8 bases between them. Germline loops: CDR1 SGHKS, CDR2 YYEKEE (reference sequence). The CDR3 protein is CASSLIAANEQFF. The DNA for the CDR3 is TGTGCCAGCAGCTTGATAGCGGCCAATGAGCAGTTCTTC.

V and J are TRBV6-4 and TRBJ2-7; the match to TRBD1 covers 7 bases. The CDR3 totals 13 residues. Germline V gene sequence: CDR1 MRHNA, CDR2 SNTAGT. After removal of 3 bases from V and 7 bases from J, the junction contained 6 bases not matched to a gene. The CDR3 region has the DNA TGTGCCAGCAGTGATGGGGACAGAAGGGAGCAGTACTTC. It encodes CASSDGDRREQYF.

A few counts support this clone. The V call is TRBV5-1, the J call TRBJ1-1; TRBD1 is a possible D gene (5 bases). V lost 3 bases to trimming and J lost 4 bases, with 16 bases between them. Germline V gene sequence: CDR1 SGHRS, CDR2 YFSETQ. The CDR3 contains 15 residues. The CDR3 reads CASSSYSGFFTEAFF. CDR3 bases: TGCGCCAGCAGCTCTTACTCAGGGTTTTTCACTGAAGCTTTCTTT.

V usage is TRBV28 and J usage is TRBJ1-2; 12 nucleotides agree with TRBD1. The CDR3 is 16 residues long. Germline V gene lookup returns CDR1 MDHEN and CDR2 SYDVKM. V trimming: 4 bases; J trimming: 7 bases; junction bases outside the gene matches: 10. For the CDR3, the DNA is TGTGCCAGCAGTTCTTCCGGGACAGGGGGCTCGGGTGGCTACACCTTC. The encoded protein is CASSSSGTGGSGGYTF.

The table lists this clone with a count of one. This chain connects TRBV27 to TRBJ1-1; a weak D match, TRBD1 (6 bases). V lost 4 bases to trimming and J lost 1 base, with 10 bases between them. CDR1 and CDR2 from the germline V gene are MNHEY and SMNVEV (reference sequence). This CDR3 has 14 amino acids. CDR3 coding DNA: TGTGCCAGCAGTTCAAACAGGGCGAACACTGAAGCTTTCTTT. Amino acids: CASSSNRANTEAFF.

This chain joins TRBV24-1 and TRBJ2-1, with TRBD1 matching 11 bases. The CDR3 loop spans 16 amino acids. Per germline, CDR1 KGHDR and CDR2 SFDVKD. With V trimmed by 7 bases and J by 9 bases, 13 bases remained unmatched. CDR3 region: CATSARTGTGGIEQFF. In DNA, the CDR3 is TGTGCCACCAGCGCCAGAACCGGGACAGGGGGGATTGAGCAGTTCTTC.

Of note for this clone: Other DNA sequences in this specimen translate into the identical CDR3. V usage is TRBV20-1 and J usage is TRBJ2-7, with 7 bases matching TRBD1. The CDR3 spans 12 residues. V was clipped by 3 bases and J by 3 bases; unmatched bases: 2. Looked up from germline, CDR1 is DFQATT and CDR2 is SNEGSKA (reference sequence). This CDR3 reads CSASDRVYEQYF. DNA for the CDR3: TGCAGTGCTAGTGACAGGGTCTACGAGCAGTACTTC.

The V call is TRBV27, the J call TRBJ1-2, with a weak D call TRBD1 (5 bases). Per germline, CDR1 MNHEY and CDR2 SMNVEV (reference sequence). The CDR3 runs to 14 residues. Between the trimmed V and J ends, which lost 7 bases and 5 bases, there was a span of 17 bases. The CDR3 loop reads CASTNRGAGYGYTF. The CDR3 DNA is TGTGCCAGCACGAACCGAGGGGCAGGGTATGGCTACACCTTC.